A selection of T cell receptor beta chains follows, all from one sample in a study of vaccination and CD4 T cells after COVID-19. TCRdb redid the calling of the PCR reads with MiXCR, one entry per CDR3 protein. The repertoire holds about 17,000 distinct CDR3 sequences, 40% to 55% seen once, with about a fifth in the top ten. Their cognate antigens are unknown. The sample was CD4+ T cells from blood, cultured in vitro, taken before SARS-CoV-2 vaccination. These receptors all stem from a human donor who received a COVID-19 vaccine. CDR3s include the opening cysteine and the closing phenylalanine or tryptophan. The D gene is left open where the match is weak. Expanded clones get a size class; other rows say once, few or many, or leave the size out.

-	TRBV19	-	TRBJ2-2	TGTGCCAGTAGGACCACAGTTGACACCGGGGAGCTGTTTTTT	CASRTTVDTGELFF
-	TRBV6-4	-	TRBJ2-1	TGTGCCAGCAGTGACTCGAGTCTCGACAATGAGCAGTTCTTC	CASSDSSLDNEQFF
-	TRBV2	medium-sized	TRBJ1-1	TGTGCCAGCGGGACGGGGGACCCTGAAGCTTTCTTT	CASGTGDPEAFF
-	TRBV6-1	medium-sized	TRBJ2-5	TGTGCCAGCAGTCACCTAAGGGACACCAAAGGGAAAGAGACCCAGTACTTC	CASSHLRDTKGKETQYF
-	TRBV18	-	TRBJ1-2	TGTGCCAGCTCACCATCCTCAAGGAGTGGCTACACCTTC	CASSPSSRSGYTF
TRBD2	TRBV20-1	-	TRBJ2-7	TGCAGTGCCGAGACTAGCGGGGCCTACGAGCAGTACTTC	CSAETSGAYEQYF
-	TRBV29-1	-	TRBJ2-7	TGCAGCGTTGGGATTGGGGGCGGGGGAACTAACGAGCAGTACTTC	CSVGIGGGGTNEQYF
-	TRBV19	once	TRBJ1-1	TGTGCCAGTAGTATAGGGCAGGGCACTGAAGCTTTCTTT	CASSIGQGTEAFF
TRBD1	TRBV30	-	TRBJ2-3	TGTGCCTGGGGGACAGGGTCCACAGATACGCAGTATTTT	CAWGTGSTDTQYF
-	TRBV19	once	TRBJ2-3	TGTGCCAGTAGTATAGATCTGGACGGGACAGATACGCAGTATTTT	CASSIDLDGTDTQYF
TRBD2	TRBV7-8	-	TRBJ2-5	TGTGCCAGCAGCTCCCGTCGGGGACTAGCGGGGGGGCATGGACAAGAGACCCAGTACTTC	CASSSRRGLAGGHGQETQYF
TRBD1	TRBV5-1	-	TRBJ1-2	TGCGCCAGCAGCCCGGGACAGGGAAGCTATGGCTACACCTTC	CASSPGQGSYGYTF
TRBD2	TRBV11-3	few	TRBJ2-1	TGTGCCAGCAGCTTAGGAAGCGGGGAGTACAATGAGCAGTTCTTC	CASSLGSGEYNEQFF
-	TRBV11-2	-	TRBJ2-5	TGTGCCAGCAGCTTACAGGCGGGGGAGACCCAGTACTTC	CASSLQAGETQYF
TRBD1	TRBV6-7	few	TRBJ2-5	TGTGCCAGCACCTCACCCCGCCGTACGGGACAGGGAACTCAAGAGACCCAGTACTTC	CASTSPRRTGQGTQETQYF
-	TRBV2	-	TRBJ1-2	TGTGCCAGCAGTGTGGACACCTCTAACTATGGCTACACCTTC	CASSVDTSNYGYTF
-	TRBV19	-	TRBJ1-5	TGTGCCAGTAGTATCCCTTTGACAGTCAATCAGCCCCAGCATTTT	CASSIPLTVNQPQHF
-	TRBV2	-	TRBJ1-3	TGTGCCAGCAGTTGGACGGTCTCTGGAAACACCATATATTTT	CASSWTVSGNTIYF
-	TRBV10-2	-	TRBJ1-1	TGCGCCAGCAGTGAACGGCGGCGCGCTGAAGCTTTCTTT	CASSERRRAEAFF
TRBD2	TRBV27	-	TRBJ2-4	TGTGCCAGCAGTCCACGGGGGGGGTTCCTGAACATTCAGTACTTC	CASSPRGGFLNIQYF
TRBD1	TRBV6-1	-	TRBJ2-7	TGTGCCAGCAGTGAACGGGCTGGGACAGGGGGAAACGAGCAGTACTTC	CASSERAGTGGNEQYF
TRBD2	TRBV6-2/TRBV6-3	-	TRBJ2-2	TGTGCCAGCAGTTACAGCGGGGGACCCCCCGGGGAGCTGTTTTTT	CASSYSGGPPGELFF
TRBD2	TRBV5-1	-	TRBJ2-5	TGCGCCAGCAGCTTGATTCGGGGGGAGGCGGAGACCCAGTACTTC	CASSLIRGEAETQYF
TRBD1	TRBV5-4	-	TRBJ2-1	TGTGCCAGCAGCCCGGGACAGAGCTCCTACAATGAGCAGTTCTTC	CASSPGQSSYNEQFF
TRBD2	TRBV11-2	few	TRBJ2-3	TGTGCCAGCAGCTTAGGAGAGGGGGAGCGGGGGTGGACAGATACGCAGTATTTT	CASSLGEGERGWTDTQYF
TRBD1	TRBV29-1	-	TRBJ2-5	TGCAGCGTTGCCGGCGACAGGGGGCTTGAGACCCAGTACTTC	CSVAGDRGLETQYF
-	TRBV20-1	-	TRBJ2-2	TGCAGTGCTAAAAGATTAACCCCGAACACCGGGGAGCTGTTTTTT	CSAKRLTPNTGELFF
-	TRBV7-9	few	TRBJ1-2	TGTGCCAGCAGCTTAGGGGGAGGCTCCAGCTATGGCTACACCTTC	CASSLGGGSSYGYTF
-	TRBV2	once	TRBJ1-2	TGTGCCAGCAGCGAACCTCAGGGTATTAAGGCAGATGGCTACACCTTC	CASSEPQGIKADGYTF
-	TRBV21-1	few	TRBJ1-5	TGTGCCACCAAAGGGGGGCACTGGATTAGCAATCAGCCCCAGCATTTT	CATKGGHWISNQPQHF
TRBD1	TRBV7-9	-	TRBJ2-1	TGTGCCAGCAGCTTAACGGTCTGGGGACAGGGGACAGGACGGAATGAGCAGTTCTTC	CASSLTVWGQGTGRNEQFF
-	TRBV20-1	few	TRBJ2-3	TGCAGTGCTAGAGATCCGACAGTTGGGCAGTATTTT	CSARDPTVGQYF
-	TRBV28	-	TRBJ2-5	TGTGCCAGCAGCTCGACAGGTTCCTGGTACTTC	CASSSTGSWYF
-	TRBV27	-	TRBJ1-6	TGTGCCAGCAGTTTGGGCAGTACCTATAATTCACCCCTCCACTTT	CASSLGSTYNSPLHF
-	TRBV29-1	-	TRBJ2-3	TGCAGCGTTGAATCGGTGGGGGGAGATACGCAGTATTTT	CSVESVGGDTQYF
TRBD2	TRBV28	few	TRBJ2-3	TGTGCCAGCAGTTTTTTGTGGGGAGGGGTTAGAGATACGCAGTATTTT	CASSFLWGGVRDTQYF
-	TRBV7-9	-	TRBJ1-2	TGTGCCAGCAGCTTAGGAACCACAGGGTTCCTAAGGTATGGCTACACCTTC	CASSLGTTGFLRYGYTF
TRBD2	TRBV20-1	once	TRBJ2-1	TGCAGTGCCCGACCCTCTAGCGGGGGTGGGTATGAGCAGTTCTTC	CSARPSSGGGYEQFF
TRBD1	TRBV29-1	-	TRBJ2-5	TGCAGCGTTTCAGGGGGAGCTGGTGAGACCCAGTACTTC	CSVSGGAGETQYF
-	TRBV11-1	once	TRBJ2-4	TGTGCCAGCAGCTTGGTGACAGCCAAAAACATTCAGTACTTC	CASSLVTAKNIQYF
-	TRBV7-9	-	TRBJ1-1	TGTGCCAGCACCCTGGGTCTGACAACAGGTATGGCAACAGAAGCTTTCTTT	CASTLGLTTGMATEAFF
-	TRBV5-4	-	TRBJ2-1	TGTGCCAGCAGCTTGGGCGGCGGGGTCCGGGGAGGCGCTTACAATGAGCAGTTCTTC	CASSLGGGVRGGAYNEQFF
TRBD1	TRBV10-3	-	TRBJ1-2	TGTGCCATCAGTGCCGACAGGGGTGATGGCTACACCTTC	CAISADRGDGYTF
-	TRBV2	-	TRBJ2-3	TGTGCCAGCAGTCCACGAAACAGGGCGGGCACAGATACGCAGTATTTT	CASSPRNRAGTDTQYF
TRBD2	TRBV7-6	-	TRBJ2-7	TGTGCCAGCAGCTTAACTAGCGGGGACTTTTACGAGCAGTACTTC	CASSLTSGDFYEQYF
-	TRBV6-5	-	TRBJ1-5	TGTGCCAGCAGTTTGGAACTCAATCAGCCCCAGCATTTT	CASSLELNQPQHF
-	TRBV5-1	-	TRBJ2-3	TGCGCCAGCAGCTTACCCGCAGGAAGCACAGATACGCAGTATTTT	CASSLPAGSTDTQYF
TRBD1	TRBV6-1	few	TRBJ2-7	TGTGCCAGCAGCCCACGACAGGGAGCCTACGAGCAGTACTTC	CASSPRQGAYEQYF
-	TRBV19	-	TRBJ2-7	TGTGCCAGTAGTATATACCGGGACACCTCCTACGAGCAGTACTTC	CASSIYRDTSYEQYF
-	TRBV6-1	-	TRBJ1-3	TGTGCCAGTAGACAGTACTCTGGAAACACCATATATTTT	CASRQYSGNTIYF
TRBD2	TRBV5-6	-	TRBJ2-3	TGTGCCAGCAGCTCTCTTAGCGGGGTGGGAGATACGCAGTATTTT	CASSSLSGVGDTQYF
TRBD1	TRBV11-2	-	TRBJ1-2	TGTGCCAGCAGCCCGAAGGCCGGGACAGGGGGTGGCTATGGCTACACCTTC	CASSPKAGTGGGYGYTF